Below, 14 T cell receptor beta chains from the same sample are listed, as sequenced in a study of T cells in Graves' hyperthyroidism and ophthalmopathy. The source material, RNA transcripts, was used to amplify TCR beta CDR3 regions. The primer set for the first-round RT-PCR of the TCR CDR3 was HTBI. TCRdb ran MiXCR on the multiplex PCR reads and lists one entry per CDR3 protein. The profile shows over 300,000 distinct CDR3 sequences, 11% to 15% of them singletons. Source material: blood. The receptors come from a woman aged 60 to 75 with Graves' hyperthyroidism.

This clonotype has ten or more counts. The chain is built from TRBV20-1 and TRBJ2-3; TRBD2 aligns across 7 bases. V shed 6 bases and J 0 bases; nucleotides not matched to a gene: 9. The length of the CDR3 is 15 residues. Looked up from germline, CDR1 is DFQATT and CDR2 is SNEGSKA (reference sequence). CDR3 in DNA: TGCAGTGCCTTCACACTAGCGCAAAGCACAGATACGCAGTATTTT. Translated: CSAFTLAQSTDTQYF.

This clonotype was found many times. This chain joins TRBV12-3 or TRBV12-4 and TRBJ2-1; 7 bases fit TRBD2. The CDR3 loop spans 12 amino acids. V shed 6 bases and J 12 bases; nucleotides not matched to a gene: 8. The CDR3 is CASSLGRFGQFF. The CDR3, as DNA: TGTGCCAGCAGCCTCGGGAGGTTCGGGCAGTTCTTC.

This rearrangement joins TRBV20-1 to TRBJ1-2; weak D call: TRBD1 (5 bases). Germline assignment: CDR1 DFQATT and CDR2 SNEGSKA (reference sequence). The germline V and J ends were trimmed by 5 bases and 8 bases, with 12 bases remaining between them. CDR3 length: 11 residues. The CDR3 DNA is TGCAGTGCTCGGGACTTTCGAGGCTACACCTTC. Translation gives CSARDFRGYTF.

This clonotype was seen repeatedly, ten times or more. V is TRBV12-3 or TRBV12-4 and J is TRBJ2-1; D is possibly TRBD2 (5 bases). V lost 5 bases to trimming and J lost 3 bases, with 17 bases between them. This CDR3 is built from 16 residues. CDR3 sequence reads: CASSPAPGGYYNEQFF. The CDR3 bases are TGTGCCAGCAGTCCGGCCCCCGGCGGGTACTACAATGAGCAGTTCTTC.

This clonotype came up many times. The genes are TRBV6-1 and TRBJ1-1; 7 nucleotides line up with TRBD1. Germline loops: CDR1 MNHNS, CDR2 SASEGT. The CDR3 is made up of 15 amino acids. V lost 5 bases and J lost 1; bases outside the gene matches: 7. The CDR3 protein is CASSYRDSPNTEAFF. Written as DNA, the CDR3 is TGTGCCAGCAGTTACCGGGACAGCCCGAACACTGAAGCTTTCTTT.

The rearrangement joins TRBV11-2 to TRBJ2-7; 11 nucleotides agree with TRBD2. The CDR3 spans 15 residues. V was pared by 2 bases and J by 7 bases, with 7 bases of the junction left unmatched. Per germline, CDR1 SGHAT and CDR2 FQNNGV. The CDR3 spells CASSLRLAGLWEQYF. For the CDR3, the DNA is TGTGCCAGCAGCTTACGACTAGCGGGATTGTGGGAGCAGTACTTC.

In this sample, this clonotype turned up many times. The chain carries TRBV18 and TRBJ2-3; TRBD1 aligns across 8 bases. The length of the CDR3 is 15 residues. Germline V gene sequence: CDR1 KGHSH, CDR2 LQKENI. The V gene end was trimmed by 2 bases and the J gene end by 6 bases; junction bases not matched to a gene: 7. The CDR3 loop is CASSPRQGTLDTQYF. The CDR3 DNA follows: TGTGCCAGCTCACCAAGACAGGGGACGCTGGATACGCAGTATTTT. The variable domain in full, with the rest retrieved from reference TRBV18 and TRBJ2-3, is NAGVMQNPRHLVRRRGQEARLRCSPMKGHSHVYWYRQLPEEGLKFMVYLQKENIIDESGMPKERFSAEFPKEGPSILRIQQVVRGDSAAYFCASSPRQGTLDTQYFGPGTRLTVL.

This clonotype was detected only a few times. The CDR3 loop reads CASSEYDDRGMGKNIQYF. CDR3 coding DNA: TGTGCCAGCAGTGAATATGATGACAGGGGAATGGGCAAAAACATTCAGTACTTC. This rearrangement joins TRBV25-1 to TRBJ2-4; 8 bases agree with TRBD1. Germline loops: CDR1 MGHDK, CDR2 SYGVNS. This CDR3 has 18 amino acids. J lost 3 bases, V lost 0 bases, and 10 bases had no gene match.

This clonotype was counted ten times or more. The chain is built from TRBV30 and TRBJ2-3; possible D gene TRBD1, 5 bases. The CDR3 is 14 amino acids. The germline V gene encodes CDR1 GTSNPN and CDR2 SVGIG (reference sequence). V dropped 4 bases and J dropped 2 bases, with 13 bases sitting between them. CDR3 in amino acids: CAWTGQGLTDTQYF. CDR3 coding DNA: TGTGCCTGGACTGGGCAGGGTCTCACAGATACGCAGTATTTT.

This clonotype was seen a few times. CDR3 region: CASSTAPRAGSSYEQYF. Here the CDR3 DNA reads TGTGCCAGTAGTACGGCCCCTCGAGCGGGAAGCTCCTACGAGCAGTACTTC. The V call is TRBV19, the J call TRBJ2-7, with 7 bases identical to TRBD2. With V trimmed by 4 bases and J by 0 bases, 12 bases remained unmatched. The CDR3 spans 17 residues. Germline loops: CDR1 LNHDA, CDR2 SQIVND (reference sequence).

This clonotype appeared many times. The chain employs TRBV20-1 and TRBJ2-3; D is tentatively TRBD1 or TRBD2 (5 bases each). Between the trimmed V and J ends, which lost 6 bases and 4 bases, there was a span of 14 bases. The germline V gene has CDR1 DFQATT and CDR2 SNEGSKA (reference sequence). This CDR3 comprises 13 residues. CDR3 nucleotides: TGCAGTGCCCTAGTATCGGGGCCAGATACGCAGTATTTT. It encodes CSALVSGPDTQYF.

The rearrangement uses TRBV30 and TRBJ2-3; 7 bases match TRBD2. J lost 3 bases, V lost 4 bases, and 7 bases had no gene match. CDR1 and CDR2 (germline): GTSNPN, SVGIG (reference sequence). The CDR3 has 14 amino acids. This CDR3 reads CAWNRLAATDTQYF. As DNA, the CDR3 is TGTGCCTGGAATAGGCTAGCGGCAACAGATACGCAGTATTTT.

Ten or more counts support this clonotype. The chain recombines TRBV28 with TRBJ1-1, with 7 bases aligning to TRBD1. This CDR3 has 13 amino acids. V shed 5 bases, J shed 3 bases, and the junction held 3 bases outside the gene matches. CDR1 MDHEN and CDR2 SYDVKM come from the germline V gene. CDR3 bases: TGTGCCAGCAGTCTGGGACAGCACACTGAAGCTTTCTTT. This translates into CASSLGQHTEAFF.

In this sample, this clonotype turned up many times. The J gene is TRBJ1-3, the V gene TRBV11-2, with unresolved D. This CDR3 has 15 amino acids. Germline values: CDR1 SGHAT, CDR2 FQNNGV. V shed 5 bases and J shed 0 bases, with 11 bases lying between them. CDR3 in DNA: TGTGCCAGCAGCGGATTCTTGAACTCTGGAAACACCATATATTTT. Amino acids: CASSGFLNSGNTIYF.